This is a list of T cell receptor beta chains from one sample in a study of blood T cell repertoires in COVID-19. Only in-frame clones appear in the TCRdb table, and some are missing; sequencing was by immunoSEQ multiplex PCR. The sample contains 300,000 to 350,000 clones, approximately 90% of which appear only once. The specimen sequenced was PBMCs or T cells enriched from blood (not recorded which). The receptors shown here come from a woman between 18 and 30 years old who had recovered from COVID-19. CDR3s include the opening cysteine and the closing phenylalanine or tryptophan. The order of the fields is D gene, V gene, clone size, J gene, CDR3 protein, CDR3 DNA. D genes are given only for firm matches. Clone sizes are given selectively: once, few, many, or a class where the clone is expanded.

>.|TRBV28|.|TRBJ2-2
CASSSLAGELFF
TGTGCCAGCAGTTCTTTAGCCGGGGAGCTGTTTTTT
>.|TRBV21-1|few|TRBJ1-1
CASSKKGGQGNTEAFF
TGTGCCAGCAGCAAAAAGGGGGGACAGGGGAACACTGAAGCTTTCTTT
>TRBD1|TRBV18|.|TRBJ1-1
CASSQAHRGTEAFF
TGTGCCAGCTCACAAGCTCACAGGGGAACTGAAGCTTTCTTT
>.|TRBV20-1|once|TRBJ1-1
CSASSGSTEAFF
TGCAGTGCTAGTTCCGGGAGTACTGAAGCTTTCTTT
>.|TRBV10-2|.|TRBJ1-1
CASKGLTNTEAFF
TGCGCCAGTAAGGGACTGACGAACACTGAAGCTTTCTTT
>.|TRBV7-3|once|TRBJ1-1
CASSREGGNFNTEAFF
TGTGCCAGCAGCCGCGAGGGGGGGAATTTCAACACTGAAGCTTTCTTT
>.|TRBV7-9|.|TRBJ1-4
CASSLWQGREKLFF
TGTGCCAGCAGCTTATGGCAGGGGCGGGAAAAACTGTTTTTT
>.|TRBV7-8|.|TRBJ2-2
CASSVLVSSTGELFF
TGTGCCAGCAGCGTCCTCGTGTCCTCCACCGGGGAGCTGTTTTTT
>.|TRBV9|.|TRBJ2-2
CASSVVDTGELFF
TGTGCCAGCAGCGTAGTAGACACCGGGGAGCTGTTTTTT
>.|TRBV30|.|TRBJ1-1
CAWSETAVGTEAFF
TGTGCCTGGAGTGAAACCGCGGTGGGCACTGAAGCTTTCTTT
>TRBD1|TRBV7-2|few|TRBJ2-1
CASSSYRGRGEQFF
TGTGCCAGCAGCTCGTACAGGGGGCGCGGTGAGCAGTTCTTC
>.|TRBV19|.|TRBJ2-1
CASTPDYNEQFF
TGTGCCAGTACACCAGATTACAATGAGCAGTTCTTC
>TRBD1|TRBV7-9|.|TRBJ2-1
CASSQQLTGGVTYNEQFF
TGTGCCAGCAGCCAGCAATTAACAGGGGGTGTCACCTACAATGAGCAGTTCTTC
>TRBD1|TRBV7-8|once|TRBJ1-1
CASSRGGQGADTEAFF
TGTGCCAGCAGCCGAGGGGGACAGGGGGCTGACACTGAAGCTTTCTTT
>TRBD1|TRBV5-8|.|TRBJ1-1
CASSLDRGTEAFF
TGTGCCAGCAGCTTGGACAGGGGCACTGAAGCTTTCTTT
>TRBD1|TRBV3-1/TRBV3-2|.|TRBJ1-4
CASSPGQGEKLFF
TGTGCCAGCAGCCCTGGACAGGGGGAAAAACTGTTTTTT
>.|TRBV28|.|TRBJ2-7
CASSPTGQNRQYF
TGTGCCAGCAGTCCAACCGGACAGAACAGACAGTACTTC
>TRBD1|TRBV7-9|.|TRBJ1-1
CASSPRDRDFEAFF
TGTGCCAGCAGCCCAAGGGACAGAGATTTTGAAGCTTTCTTT